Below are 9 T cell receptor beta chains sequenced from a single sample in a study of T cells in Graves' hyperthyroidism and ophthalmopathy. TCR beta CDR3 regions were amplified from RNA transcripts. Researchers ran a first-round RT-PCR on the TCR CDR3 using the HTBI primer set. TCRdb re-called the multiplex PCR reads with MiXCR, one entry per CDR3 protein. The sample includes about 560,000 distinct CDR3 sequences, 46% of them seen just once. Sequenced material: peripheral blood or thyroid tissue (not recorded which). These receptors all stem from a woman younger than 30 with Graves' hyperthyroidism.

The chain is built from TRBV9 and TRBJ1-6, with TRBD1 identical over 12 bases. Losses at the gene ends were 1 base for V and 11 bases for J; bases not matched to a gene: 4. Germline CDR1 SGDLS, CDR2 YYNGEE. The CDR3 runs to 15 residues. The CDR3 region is CASSVLGTGGTPLHF. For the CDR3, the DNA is TGTGCCAGCAGCGTACTCGGGACAGGGGGCACACCCCTCCACTTT.

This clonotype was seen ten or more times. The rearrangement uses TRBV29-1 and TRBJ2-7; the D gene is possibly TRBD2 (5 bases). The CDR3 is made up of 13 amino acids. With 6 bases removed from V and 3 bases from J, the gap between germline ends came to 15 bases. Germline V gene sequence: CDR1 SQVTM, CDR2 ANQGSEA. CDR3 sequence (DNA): TGCAGCGTCGAGGCTGAGGGCCACTACGAGCAGTACTTC. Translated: CSVEAEGHYEQYF.

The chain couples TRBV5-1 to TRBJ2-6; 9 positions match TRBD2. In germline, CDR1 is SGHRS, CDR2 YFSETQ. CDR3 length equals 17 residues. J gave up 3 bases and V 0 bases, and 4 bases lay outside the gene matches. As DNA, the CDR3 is TGCGCCAGCAGCTTGGCAGCAGCGGGAGGTGGGGCCAACGTCCTGACTTTC. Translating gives CASSLAAAGGGANVLTF.

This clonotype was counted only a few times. This chain's CDR3 is CASGQGVSYGYTF. The CDR3 DNA is TGTGCCAGTGGACAGGGGGTGAGCTATGGCTACACCTTC. The chain carries TRBV19 and TRBJ1-2, with TRBD1 matching over 10 bases. The CDR3 has 13 residues. The V gene end was trimmed by 8 bases and the J gene end by 4 bases; junction bases not matched to a gene: 4. Germline V lookup: CDR1 LNHDA, CDR2 SQIVND (reference sequence).

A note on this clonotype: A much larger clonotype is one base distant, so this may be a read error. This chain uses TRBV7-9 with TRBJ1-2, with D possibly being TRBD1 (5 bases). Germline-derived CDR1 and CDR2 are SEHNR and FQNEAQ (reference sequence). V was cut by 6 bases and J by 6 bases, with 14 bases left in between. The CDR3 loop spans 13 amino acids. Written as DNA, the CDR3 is TGTGCCAGCAGTGAGACGTGGGGGGATGGCTACACCTTC. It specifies CASSETWGDGYTF.

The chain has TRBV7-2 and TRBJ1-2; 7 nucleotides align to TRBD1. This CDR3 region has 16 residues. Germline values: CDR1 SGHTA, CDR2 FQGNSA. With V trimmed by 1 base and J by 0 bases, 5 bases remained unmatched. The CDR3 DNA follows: TGTGCCAGCAGCTTAGGACCCGGGACAGCTAACTATGGCTACACCTTC. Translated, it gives CASSLGPGTANYGYTF.

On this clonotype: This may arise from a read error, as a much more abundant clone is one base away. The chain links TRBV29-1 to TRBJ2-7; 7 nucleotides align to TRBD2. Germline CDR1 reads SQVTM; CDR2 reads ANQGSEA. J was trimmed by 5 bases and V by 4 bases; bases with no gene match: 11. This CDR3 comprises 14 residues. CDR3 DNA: TGCAGCGTTGTGGCTAGCGGAAGATCCGACGAGCAGTACTTC. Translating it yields CSVVASGRSDEQYF.

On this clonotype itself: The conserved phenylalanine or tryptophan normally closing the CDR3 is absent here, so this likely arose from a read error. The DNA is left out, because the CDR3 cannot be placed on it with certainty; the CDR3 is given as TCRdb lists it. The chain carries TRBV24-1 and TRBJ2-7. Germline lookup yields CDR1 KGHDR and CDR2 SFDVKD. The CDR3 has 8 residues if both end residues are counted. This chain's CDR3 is CATSDSKQ.

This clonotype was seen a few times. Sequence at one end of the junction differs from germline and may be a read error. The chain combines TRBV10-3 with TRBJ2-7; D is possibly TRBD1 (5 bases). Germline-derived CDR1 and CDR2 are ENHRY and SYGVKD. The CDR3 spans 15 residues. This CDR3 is CASSYGARSSYEQYF. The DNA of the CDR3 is TGTGCCAGCAGTTATGGGGCACGCAGCTCCTACGAGCAGTACTTC.